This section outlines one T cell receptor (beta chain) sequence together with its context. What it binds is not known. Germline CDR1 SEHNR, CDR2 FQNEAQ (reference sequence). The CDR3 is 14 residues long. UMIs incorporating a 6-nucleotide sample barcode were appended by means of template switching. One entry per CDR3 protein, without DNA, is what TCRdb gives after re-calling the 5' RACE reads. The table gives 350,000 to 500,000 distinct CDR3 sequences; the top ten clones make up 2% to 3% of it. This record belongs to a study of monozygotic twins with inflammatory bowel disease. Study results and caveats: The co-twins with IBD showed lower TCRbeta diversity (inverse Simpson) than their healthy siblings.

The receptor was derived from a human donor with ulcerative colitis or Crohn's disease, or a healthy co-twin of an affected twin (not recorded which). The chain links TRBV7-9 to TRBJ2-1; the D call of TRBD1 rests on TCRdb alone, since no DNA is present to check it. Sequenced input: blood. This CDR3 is CASSSGAPYNEQFF.